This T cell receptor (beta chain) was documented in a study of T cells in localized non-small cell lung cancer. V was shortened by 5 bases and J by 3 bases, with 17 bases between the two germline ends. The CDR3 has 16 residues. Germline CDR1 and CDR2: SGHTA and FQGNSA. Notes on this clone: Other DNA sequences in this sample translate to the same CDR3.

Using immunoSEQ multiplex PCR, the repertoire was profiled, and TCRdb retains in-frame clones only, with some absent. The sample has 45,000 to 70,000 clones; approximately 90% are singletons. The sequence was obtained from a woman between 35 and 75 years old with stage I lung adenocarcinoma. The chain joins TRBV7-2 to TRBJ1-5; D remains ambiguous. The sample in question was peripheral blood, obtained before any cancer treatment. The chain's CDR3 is CASSLGLPGLNQPQHF. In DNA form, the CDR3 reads TGTGCCAGCAGCCTAGGGCTCCCGGGCCTCAATCAGCCCCAGCATTTT.